This TCR beta chain was documented in a study of T cells after yellow fever vaccination. Turning to the study itself: Those fractions that held only low numbers of cells were prepared using the SMART-Seq v4 Ultra Low Input RNA kit.

Study-wide points: The secondary response was weaker but peaked faster, day 5 versus 15. Most primary-vaccination clones recurred post-booster (approximately 96% CD4, 88% CD8). The CD4 and CD8 compartments had a small share of their clonotypes in common.

Germline V lookup: CDR1 SQVTM, CDR2 ANQGSEA. The V end lost 0 bases, the J end lost 5 bases, and 5 bases lay between the germline ends. This CDR3 comprises 11 residues. TCRdb re-called the 5' RACE reads with MiXCR, one entry per CDR3 protein. Among roughly 74,000 distinct CDR3 sequences, more than 5.5% were seen once, and the ten largest hold roughly a third. This clonotype has ten or more counts. The antigen remains unidentified. The sample in question was CD8+ T cells sorted from PBMCs, obtained 5 to 6 days after the first yellow fever vaccination. The source of this sequence is a man aged 18 to 30 who received the YFV17D yellow fever vaccine. The chain combines TRBV29-1 with TRBJ2-7; D is ambiguous. CDR3 in amino acids: CSVEDQDEQYF. The CDR3 DNA reads as TGCAGCGTTGAAGACCAGGACGAGCAGTACTTC.